This record concerns one TCR beta chain sequence. Its antigen is undetermined. Some clones are missing from TCRdb's copy, which holds only in-frame ones; the method was immunoSEQ multiplex PCR. The table has over a million clones, approximately 96% seen once. It was into CD45RA+ naive and CD45RA-negative memory subsets that the CD4+ cells were split. This sample stems from a study of shared clonotypes between healthy human individuals. Study summary: CD4 naive cells filled three plates per donor, CD4 memory three, CD8 naive two and CD8 memory one. Overall study results and limits: The study's rarefaction showed incomplete sorted-subset sequencing despite large depth. Non-shared clonotypes displayed generation probabilities falling below those of clonotypes present in all four donors.

V was trimmed by 5 bases and J by 4 bases, leaving 11 bases between them. This CDR3 is 13 amino acids long. Germline loops: CDR1 LNHDA, CDR2 SQIVND (reference sequence). The receptor comes from a man aged 30-40 years in good health. Sequenced sample: naive CD4+ T cells sorted from blood. Specified subset: CD45RA+ positively selected. The chain has TRBV19 and TRBJ1-1; D is unresolved. The CDR3 protein is CASSRLASTEAFF. In DNA, the CDR3 is TGTGCCAGTAGTCGGCTGGCGAGCACTGAAGCTTTCTTT.